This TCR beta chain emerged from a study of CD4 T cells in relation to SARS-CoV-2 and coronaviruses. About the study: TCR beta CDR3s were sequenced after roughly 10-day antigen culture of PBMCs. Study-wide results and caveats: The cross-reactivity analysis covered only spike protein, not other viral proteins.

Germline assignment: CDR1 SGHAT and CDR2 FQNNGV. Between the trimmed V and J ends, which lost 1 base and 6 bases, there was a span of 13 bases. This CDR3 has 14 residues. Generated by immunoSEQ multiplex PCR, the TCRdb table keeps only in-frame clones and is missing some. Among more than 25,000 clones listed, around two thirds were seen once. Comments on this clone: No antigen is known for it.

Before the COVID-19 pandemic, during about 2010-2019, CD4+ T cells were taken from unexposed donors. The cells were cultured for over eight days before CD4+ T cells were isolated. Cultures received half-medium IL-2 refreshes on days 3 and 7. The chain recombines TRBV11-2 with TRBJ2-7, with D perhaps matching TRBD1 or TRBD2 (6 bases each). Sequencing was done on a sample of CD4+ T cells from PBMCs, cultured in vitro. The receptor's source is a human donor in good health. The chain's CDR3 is CASSLVWRGSEQYF. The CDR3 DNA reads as TGTGCCAGCAGCTTAGTGTGGAGGGGGTCCGAGCAGTACTTC.